This T cell receptor beta chain is from a study of shared clonotypes between healthy human individuals. CDR3 length: 18 amino acids. The germline V gene has CDR1 SGHAT and CDR2 FQNNGV. Trimming removed 5 bases from V and 3 bases from J; junction bases left unmatched: 13. Repertoires were generated with immunoSEQ multiplex PCR, while TCRdb's copy carries only in-frame clones and drops some. The sample yields 450,000 to 600,000 clones, roughly 78% seen once. The material sequenced was PBMCs. The rearrangement links TRBV11-2 to TRBJ1-6; TRBD1 aligns across 7 bases. The source of this sequence is a woman aged 40 to 50 in good health. Some clones in this sample may be carry-over from other donors' samples. The CDR3 nucleotides read TGTGCCAGCAGCCCACGCGAGTGGGGGACAGACTATAATTCACCCCTCCACTTT. Encoded protein: CASSPREWGTDYNSPLHF. The full variable domain, its missing parts supplied by reference TRBV11-2 and TRBJ1-6, is EAGVAQSPRYKIIEKRQSVAFWCNPISGHATLYWYQQILGQGPKLLIQFQNNGVVDDSQLPKDRFSAERLKGVDSTLKIQPAKLEDSAVYLCASSPREWGTDYNSPLHFGNGTRLTVT.